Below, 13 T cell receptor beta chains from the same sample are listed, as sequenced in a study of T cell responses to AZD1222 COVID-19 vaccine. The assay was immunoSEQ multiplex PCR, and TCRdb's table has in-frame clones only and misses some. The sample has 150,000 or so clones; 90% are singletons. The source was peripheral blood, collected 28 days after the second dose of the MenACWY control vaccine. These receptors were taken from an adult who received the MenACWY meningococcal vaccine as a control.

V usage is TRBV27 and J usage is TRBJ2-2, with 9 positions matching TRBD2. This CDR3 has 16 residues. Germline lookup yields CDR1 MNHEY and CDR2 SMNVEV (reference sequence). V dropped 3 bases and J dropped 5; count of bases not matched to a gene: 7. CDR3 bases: TGTGCCAGCAGTTTCGGGGGAGCGGGGGGAACCGGGGAGCTGTTTTTT. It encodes CASSFGGAGGTGELFF.

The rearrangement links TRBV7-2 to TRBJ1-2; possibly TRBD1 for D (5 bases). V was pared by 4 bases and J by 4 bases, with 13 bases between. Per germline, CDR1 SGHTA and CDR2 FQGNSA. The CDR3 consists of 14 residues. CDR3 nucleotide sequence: TGTGCCAGCAGCTCAACTGGGGGGAGCTATGGCTACACCTTC. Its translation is CASSSTGGSYGYTF. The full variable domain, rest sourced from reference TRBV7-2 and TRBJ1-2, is GAGVSQSPSNKVTEKGKDVELRCDPISGHTALYWYRQSLGQGLEFLIYFQGNSAPDKSGLPSDRFSAERTGGSVSTLTIQRTQQEDSAVYLCASSSTGGSYGYTFGSGTRLTVV.

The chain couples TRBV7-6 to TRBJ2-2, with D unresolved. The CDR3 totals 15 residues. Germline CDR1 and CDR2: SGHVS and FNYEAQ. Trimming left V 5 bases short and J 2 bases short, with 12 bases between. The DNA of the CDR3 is TGTGCCAGCAGCCCCCTTGGGGAAAACACCGGGGAGCTGTTTTTT. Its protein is CASSPLGENTGELFF.

In DNA form, the CDR3 reads TGTGCCAGTAGCGCGCAGGGCTACACCTTC. This translates into CASSAQGYTF. The V and J genes are TRBV19 and TRBJ1-2; no clear D gene. Germline V CDR1 and CDR2: LNHDA, SQIVND (reference sequence). The ends were cut back, 6 bases at V and 8 bases at J, with 7 bases in the middle. CDR3 length equals 10 residues. Variable domain in full (rest from reference TRBV19 and TRBJ1-2): DGGITQSPKYLFRKEGQNVTLSCEQNLNHDAMYWYRQDPGQGLRLIYYSQIVNDFQKGDIAEGYSVSREKKESFPLTVTSAQKNPTAFYLCASSAQGYTFGSGTRLTVV.

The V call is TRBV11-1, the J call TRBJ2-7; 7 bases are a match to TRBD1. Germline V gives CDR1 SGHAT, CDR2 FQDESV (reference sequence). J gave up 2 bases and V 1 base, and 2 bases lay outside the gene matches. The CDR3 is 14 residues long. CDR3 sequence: CASSLEGATYEQYF. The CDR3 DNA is TGTGCCAGCAGCTTAGAGGGGGCCACCTACGAGCAGTACTTC.

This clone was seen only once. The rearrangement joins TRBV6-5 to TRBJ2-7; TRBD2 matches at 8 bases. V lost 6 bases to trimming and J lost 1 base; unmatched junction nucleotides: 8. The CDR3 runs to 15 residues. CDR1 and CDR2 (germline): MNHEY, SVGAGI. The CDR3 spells CASRRAGVSSYEQYF. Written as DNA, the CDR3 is TGTGCCAGCAGGAGAGCGGGAGTGAGTTCCTACGAGCAGTACTTC.

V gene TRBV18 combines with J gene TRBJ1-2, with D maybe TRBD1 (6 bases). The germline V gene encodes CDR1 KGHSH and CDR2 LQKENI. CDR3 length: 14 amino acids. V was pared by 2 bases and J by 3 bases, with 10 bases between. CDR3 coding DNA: TGTGCCAGCTCACCAGGGGGCGCGGACTATGGCTACACCTTC. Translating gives CASSPGGADYGYTF. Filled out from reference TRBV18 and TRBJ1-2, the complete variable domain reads NAGVMQNPRHLVRRRGQEARLRCSPMKGHSHVYWYRQLPEEGLKFMVYLQKENIIDESGMPKERFSAEFPKEGPSILRIQQVVRGDSAAYFCASSPGGADYGYTFGSGTRLTVV.

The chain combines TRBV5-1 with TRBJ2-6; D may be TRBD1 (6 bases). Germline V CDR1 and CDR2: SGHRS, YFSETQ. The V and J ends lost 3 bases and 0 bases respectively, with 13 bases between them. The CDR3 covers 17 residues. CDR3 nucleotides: TGCGCCAGCAGCTCCTCGCCGGACAGCTCTGGGGCCAACGTCCTGACTTTC. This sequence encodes CASSSSPDSSGANVLTF.

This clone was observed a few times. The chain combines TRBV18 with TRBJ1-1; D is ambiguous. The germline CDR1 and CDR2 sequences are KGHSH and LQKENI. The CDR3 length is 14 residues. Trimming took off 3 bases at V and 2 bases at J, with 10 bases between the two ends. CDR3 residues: CASSPGDPNTEAFF. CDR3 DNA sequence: TGTGCCAGCTCACCGGGTGATCCTAACACTGAAGCTTTCTTT.

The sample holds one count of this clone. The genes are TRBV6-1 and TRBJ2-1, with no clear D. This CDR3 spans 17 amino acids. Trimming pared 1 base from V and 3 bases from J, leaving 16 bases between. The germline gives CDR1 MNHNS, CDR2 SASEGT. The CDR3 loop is CASSEERARWVYNEQFF. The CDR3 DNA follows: TGTGCCAGCAGTGAAGAGCGAGCCCGATGGGTCTACAATGAGCAGTTCTTC.

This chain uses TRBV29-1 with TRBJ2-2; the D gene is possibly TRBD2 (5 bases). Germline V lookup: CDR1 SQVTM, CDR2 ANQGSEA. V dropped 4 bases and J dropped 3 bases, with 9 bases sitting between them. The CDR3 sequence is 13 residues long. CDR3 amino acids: CSVGELHTGELFF. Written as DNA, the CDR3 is TGCAGCGTTGGGGAGCTACACACCGGGGAGCTGTTTTTT.

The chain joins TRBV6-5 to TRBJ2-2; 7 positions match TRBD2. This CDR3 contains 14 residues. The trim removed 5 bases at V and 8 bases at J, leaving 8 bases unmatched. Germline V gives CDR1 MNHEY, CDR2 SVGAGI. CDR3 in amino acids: CASSPTLAAGELFF. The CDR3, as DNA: TGTGCCAGCAGTCCCACGCTAGCGGCGGGGGAGCTGTTTTTT.

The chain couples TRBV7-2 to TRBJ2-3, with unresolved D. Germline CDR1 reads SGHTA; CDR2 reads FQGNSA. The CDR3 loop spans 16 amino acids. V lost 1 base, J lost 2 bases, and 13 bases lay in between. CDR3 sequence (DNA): TGTGCCAGCAGCTTAGGTAGCTTGGGCCACACAGATACGCAGTATTTT. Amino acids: CASSLGSLGHTDTQYF.